This is a list of T cell receptor beta chains from one sample in a study of control samples from healthy donors and cancer patients. Sequenced by immunoSEQ multiplex PCR; TCRdb stores in-frame clones only, minus some. The sample records some 41,000 clones, about 89% being singletons. Sequencing used PBMCs. These receptors all come from a woman aged 55-69 years with lung cancer. Each CDR3 is given with its conserved first and last residue. The D gene is left open where the match is weak. The size of a clone is reported for some rows only, either as once, few or many, or as a class for expanded clones.

J: TRBJ2-2; V: TRBV4-2; D: TRBD2; size: once; DNA: TGTGCCAGCAGCCAAGAGGCCCCTGGACTAGCGTCCACCGGGGAGCTGTTTTTT; CDR3: CASSQEAPGLASTGELFF
J: TRBJ1-5; V: TRBV12-3/TRBV12-4; D: -; size: once; DNA: TGTGCCAGTACCGTTTCGGACAATCAGCCCCAGCATTTT; CDR3: CASTVSDNQPQHF
J: TRBJ2-7; V: TRBV18; D: TRBD2; size: -; DNA: TGTGCCAGCTCACCGCGTGGCGGGAGCTACGAGCAGTACTTC; CDR3: CASSPRGGSYEQYF
J: TRBJ1-1; V: TRBV2; D: -; size: -; DNA: TGTGCCAGCAGTGAAGAAAGGAACACTGAAGCTTTCTTT; CDR3: CASSEERNTEAFF
J: TRBJ1-4; V: TRBV11-2; D: -; size: -; DNA: TGTGCCAGCAGCTTAGTGCTACAAGGGTGGCCTAATGAAAAACTGTTTTTT; CDR3: CASSLVLQGWPNEKLFF
J: TRBJ1-1; V: TRBV5-6; D: TRBD1; size: -; DNA: TGTGCCAGCGGACCGGGGACAGTGAACACTGAAGCTTTCTTT; CDR3: CASGPGTVNTEAFF
J: TRBJ2-5; V: TRBV24-1; D: -; size: once; DNA: TGTGCCACCAGTGATCCCTCCGGACGGATACAAGAGACCCAGTACTTC; CDR3: CATSDPSGRIQETQYF
J: TRBJ2-3; V: TRBV9; D: -; size: few; DNA: TGTGCCAGCAGCGTAGCAGCGGAGAGCACAGATACGCAGTATTTT; CDR3: CASSVAAESTDTQYF
J: TRBJ2-1; V: TRBV3-1/TRBV3-2; D: -; size: -; DNA: TGTGCCAGCAGCCACGGACAGTACAATGAGCAGTTCTTC; CDR3: CASSHGQYNEQFF
J: TRBJ1-2; V: TRBV27; D: -; size: -; DNA: TGTGCCAGCAATAAGTCGGGACAAGCTAACTATGGCTACACCTTC; CDR3: CASNKSGQANYGYTF
J: TRBJ2-7; V: TRBV27; D: -; size: -; DNA: TGTGCCAGCAGTTTAATGGGTACGGCAACCTACGAGCAGTACTTC; CDR3: CASSLMGTATYEQYF
J: TRBJ1-1; V: TRBV7-9; D: -; size: -; DNA: TGTGCCAGCAGCCTCCGAGGACTGAACACTGAAGCTTTCTTT; CDR3: CASSLRGLNTEAFF
J: TRBJ1-5; V: TRBV5-1; D: -; size: few; DNA: TGCGCCAGCAGCCGGGACGGGGTTAGCAATCAGCCCCAGCATTTT; CDR3: CASSRDGVSNQPQHF
J: TRBJ2-1; V: TRBV27; D: -; size: -; DNA: TGTGCCAGCCGCTATTCGGTGGGGGTGGGGGATGAGCAGTTCTTC; CDR3: CASRYSVGVGDEQFF
J: TRBJ1-1; V: TRBV28; D: -; size: -; DNA: TGTGCCAGCAGTCCATCCCCTGGGGCAGGGGAGAACACTGAAGCTTTCTTT; CDR3: CASSPSPGAGENTEAFF
J: TRBJ2-2; V: TRBV9; D: TRBD2; size: few; DNA: TGTGCCAGCAGCGTAGCTCTAGCGGGAGGGCCCGGGGTCACCGGGGAGCTGTTTTTT; CDR3: CASSVALAGGPGVTGELFF
J: TRBJ1-2; V: TRBV11-3; D: TRBD1; size: -; DNA: TGTGCCAGCAGCCGGGGACAGTTCTATGGCTACACCTTC; CDR3: CASSRGQFYGYTF
J: TRBJ2-3; V: TRBV27; D: TRBD1; size: -; DNA: TGTGCCAGCAGTACCGACAGGGTAACAGATACGCAGTATTTT; CDR3: CASSTDRVTDTQYF
J: TRBJ2-5; V: TRBV15; D: TRBD1; size: -; DNA: TGTGCCACCAGCAGAGGAGGACAGGGTTCGAAGACCCAGTACTTC; CDR3: CATSRGGQGSKTQYF
J: TRBJ1-1; V: TRBV19; D: TRBD1; size: few; DNA: TGTGCCAGTAGTGACAGGGGCCGGACTGAAGCTTTCTTT; CDR3: CASSDRGRTEAFF
J: TRBJ1-5; V: TRBV6-2/TRBV6-3; D: -; size: -; DNA: TGTGCCAGCAGTTACCCCGCCAGCATGGATAGCAATCAGCCCCAGCATTTT; CDR3: CASSYPASMDSNQPQHF
J: TRBJ2-1; V: TRBV4-1; D: TRBD2; size: -; DNA: TGCGCCAGCAGCCAAGATTACGGGACTAGCGGCTACAATGAGCAGTTCTTC; CDR3: CASSQDYGTSGYNEQFF
J: TRBJ2-5; V: TRBV6-5; D: -; size: -; DNA: TGTGCCAGCAGTTATCGTGGCAGAGTACAAGAGACCCAGTACTTC; CDR3: CASSYRGRVQETQYF
J: TRBJ1-5; V: TRBV12-5; D: -; size: -; DNA: TGTGCTAGTGGTTTGGCGGACGTCCGCAATCAGCCCCAGCATTTT; CDR3: CASGLADVRNQPQHF
J: TRBJ1-3; V: TRBV5-1; D: TRBD1; size: -; DNA: TGCGCCAGCAGCTCCGGGACAGGGGGCCCCTTCTCTGGAAACACCATATATTTT; CDR3: CASSSGTGGPFSGNTIYF
J: TRBJ1-1; V: TRBV6-5; D: -; size: once; DNA: TGTGCCAGCAGTTACTCCGCGGTTTTATGGTCCGAAGCTTTCTTT; CDR3: CASSYSAVLWSEAFF
J: TRBJ2-7; V: TRBV27; D: TRBD1; size: few; DNA: TGTGCCAGCACCTTGTACGCCGGGACAGGGTCCTACGAGCAGTACTTC; CDR3: CASTLYAGTGSYEQYF